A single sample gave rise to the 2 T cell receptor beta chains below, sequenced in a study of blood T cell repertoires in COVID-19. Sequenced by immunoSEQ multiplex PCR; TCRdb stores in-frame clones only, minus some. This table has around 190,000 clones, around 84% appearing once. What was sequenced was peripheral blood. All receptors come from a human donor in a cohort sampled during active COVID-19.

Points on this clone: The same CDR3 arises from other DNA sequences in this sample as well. CDR3 nucleotides: TGTGCCAGCAGCTCTCAGGGGTCCTACGAGCAGTACTTC. This translates into CASSSQGSYEQYF. The V and J genes are TRBV7-2 and TRBJ2-7, with D possibly TRBD1 on 6 matching bases. V lost 4 bases and J 1 base, leaving 8 bases between the germline ends. The CDR3 loop spans 13 amino acids. From germline, CDR1 is SGHTA and CDR2 FQGNSA.

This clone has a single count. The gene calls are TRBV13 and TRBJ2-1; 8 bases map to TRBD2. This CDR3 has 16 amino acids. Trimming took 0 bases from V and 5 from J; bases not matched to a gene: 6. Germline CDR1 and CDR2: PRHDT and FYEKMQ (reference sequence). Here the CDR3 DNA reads TGTGCCAGCAGCTTAGGTTGGCGGGAGGACCACAATGAGCAGTTCTTC. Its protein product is CASSLGWREDHNEQFF.